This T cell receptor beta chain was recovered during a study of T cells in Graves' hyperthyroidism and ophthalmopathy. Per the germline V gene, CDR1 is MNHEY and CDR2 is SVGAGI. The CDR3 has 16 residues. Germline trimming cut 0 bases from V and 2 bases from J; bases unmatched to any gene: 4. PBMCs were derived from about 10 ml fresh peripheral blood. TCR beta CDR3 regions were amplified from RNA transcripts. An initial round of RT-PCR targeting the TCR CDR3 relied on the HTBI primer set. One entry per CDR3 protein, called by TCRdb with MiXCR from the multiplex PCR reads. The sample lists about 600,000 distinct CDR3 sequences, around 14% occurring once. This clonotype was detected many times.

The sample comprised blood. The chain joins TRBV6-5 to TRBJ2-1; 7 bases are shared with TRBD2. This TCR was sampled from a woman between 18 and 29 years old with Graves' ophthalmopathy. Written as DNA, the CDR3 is TGTGCCAGCAGTTACTCGGGTCTAGCGGCCTACAATGAGCAGTTCTTC. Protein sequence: CASSYSGLAAYNEQFF.